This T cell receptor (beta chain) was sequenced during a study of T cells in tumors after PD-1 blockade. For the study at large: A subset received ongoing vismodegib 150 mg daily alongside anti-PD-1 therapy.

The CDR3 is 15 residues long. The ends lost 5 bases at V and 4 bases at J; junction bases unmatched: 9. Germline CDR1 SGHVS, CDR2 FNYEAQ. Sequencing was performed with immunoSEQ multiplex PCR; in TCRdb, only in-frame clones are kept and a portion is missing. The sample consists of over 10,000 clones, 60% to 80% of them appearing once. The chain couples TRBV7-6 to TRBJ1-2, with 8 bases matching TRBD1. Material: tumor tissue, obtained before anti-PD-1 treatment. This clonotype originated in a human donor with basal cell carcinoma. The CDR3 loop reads CASSPLQGGGYGYTF. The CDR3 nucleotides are TGTGCCAGCAGCCCCCTACAGGGGGGGGGCTATGGCTACACCTTC. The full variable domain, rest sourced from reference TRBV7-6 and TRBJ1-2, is GAGVSQSPRYKVTKRGQDVALRCDPISGHVSLYWYRQALGQGPEFLTYFNYEAQQDKSGLPNDRFSAERPEGSISTLTIQRTEQRDSAMYRCASSPLQGGGYGYTFGSGTRLTVV.